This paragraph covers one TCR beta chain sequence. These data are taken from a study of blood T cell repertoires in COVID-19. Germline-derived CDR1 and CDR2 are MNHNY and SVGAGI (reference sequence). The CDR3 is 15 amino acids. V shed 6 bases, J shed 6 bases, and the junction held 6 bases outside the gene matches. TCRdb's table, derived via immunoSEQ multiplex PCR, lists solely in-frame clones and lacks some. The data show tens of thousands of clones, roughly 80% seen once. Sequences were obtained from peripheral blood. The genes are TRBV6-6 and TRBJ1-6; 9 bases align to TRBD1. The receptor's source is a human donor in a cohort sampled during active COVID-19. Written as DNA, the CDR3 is TGTGCCAGCAGAAACCCGGGACAGGGTAATTCACCCCTCCACTTT. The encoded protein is CASRNPGQGNSPLHF.